This TCR beta chain was recovered during a study of T cell responses to AZD1222 COVID-19 vaccine. General study results and limits: Donors were largely white British and mainly female; clonal diversity was possibly underestimated. Spike-specific TCR repertoires showed rising breadth and depth after two AZD1222 doses. It was only a handful of AZD1222 recipients who were seropositive at baseline. Spike-wide coverage was observed for vaccine-associated CD4 TCRs, with dominant responses at 160-218 and 743-854.

The J segment lost 6 bases and the V segment lost 2 bases, leaving 4 bases of the junction unmatched. The CDR3 length is 15 residues. Germline V gene data show CDR1 as MNHNY and CDR2 as SVGAGI (reference sequence). TCRdb's table, derived via immunoSEQ multiplex PCR, lists solely in-frame clones and lacks some. The repertoire holds fewer than 55,000 clones, with around four fifths as singletons. Points on this clone: The antigen is undetermined.

The sequencing here drew on peripheral blood, taken on day 0 of MenACWY control vaccination. V and J are TRBV6-6 and TRBJ2-2; the match to TRBD1 covers 9 bases. The receptor was derived from an adult in good health. CDR3 region: CASSYGTGSAGELFF. CDR3 in DNA: TGTGCCAGCAGTTACGGGACAGGGTCGGCCGGGGAGCTGTTTTTT.